What follows are 30 T cell receptor beta chains derived from one specimen sequenced in a study of beta chain features in type 1 diabetes. The antigens of these receptors remain unknown. Findings of the study overall: Type 1 diabetes patients showed a moderate but significant shortening of TCRB CDR3s in all four CD4+ subsets.

Expressed TCRB transcripts were sequenced, since all the RNA that had been isolated was reverse transcribed. Here immunoSEQ multiplex PCR was the method, and the copy in TCRdb shows in-frame clones only, minus some. The sample lists roughly 330,000 clones, approximately 13% occurring once. The specimen sequenced was naive CD4+ T cells from blood. The receptors derive from a woman younger than 30 with type 1 diabetes.

This clone was seen only a few times. The gene calls are TRBV29-1 and TRBJ2-1, with 11 bases identical to TRBD2. J gave up 5 bases and V 7 bases, and 7 bases lay outside the gene matches. The germline V gene has CDR1 SQVTM and CDR2 ANQGSEA. This CDR3 is 14 amino acids long. CDR3 DNA: TGCAGCGGCTCACTAGCGGGAGCGGACAATGAGCAGTTCTTC. As protein: CSGSLAGADNEQFF.

The chain combines TRBV18 with TRBJ2-1, with 8 bases fitting TRBD2. Germline-derived CDR1 and CDR2 are KGHSH and LQKENI. The ends lost 0 bases at V and 6 bases at J; junction bases unmatched: 4. This CDR3 spans 15 amino acids. CDR3 loop: CASSPPREGRNEQFF. CDR3 sequence (DNA): TGTGCCAGCTCACCACCCCGGGAGGGCCGCAATGAGCAGTTCTTC.

This chain uses TRBV5-1 with TRBJ1-1; a possible D gene is TRBD1 (6 bases). The V end lost 1 base, the J end lost 1 base, and 8 bases lay between the germline ends. Germline CDR1 is SGHRS and CDR2 is YFSETQ. The CDR3 length is 14 residues. The CDR3 nucleotides are TGCGCCAGCAGCTTGTTGGGGGCGAACACTGAAGCTTTCTTT. It is translated as CASSLLGANTEAFF.

The rearrangement uses TRBV6-5 and TRBJ2-5; the match to TRBD1 covers 7 bases. V trimming: 10 bases; J trimming: 1 base; junction bases outside the gene matches: 9. CDR1 and CDR2 from the germline V gene are MNHEY and SVGAGI. The CDR3 spans 14 residues. CDR3 in amino acids: CATGDSGVQETQYF. DNA for the CDR3: TGTGCCACCGGGGACAGCGGAGTCCAAGAGACCCAGTACTTC.

This clone has just a few counts. This sequence joins TRBV7-2 and TRBJ2-4, with D unresolved. This CDR3 is built from 17 residues. Germline CDR1 SGHTA, CDR2 FQGNSA. The ends were cut back, 2 bases at V and 1 base at J, with 15 bases in the middle. The CDR3 is CASSLSVDVRAKNIQYF. Written as DNA, the CDR3 is TGTGCCAGCAGCTTATCCGTCGATGTCCGGGCCAAAAACATTCAGTACTTC.

This clone has only a few counts. The chain couples TRBV28 to TRBJ2-1, with TRBD2 matching over 8 bases. Losses at the gene ends were 4 bases for V and 2 bases for J; bases not matched to a gene: 13. The CDR3 runs to 18 residues. The germline CDR1 and CDR2 sequences are MDHEN and SYDVKM. The CDR3 here is CASSSYLSGSSPYNEQFF. The CDR3 nucleotides read TGTGCCAGCAGTTCGTACCTCAGCGGGAGCAGCCCCTACAATGAGCAGTTCTTC. The full variable domain, completed using reference TRBV28 and TRBJ2-1, is DVKVTQSSRYLVKRTGEKVFLECVQDMDHENMFWYRQDPGLGLRLIYFSYDVKMKEKGDIPEGYSVSREKKERFSLILESASTNQTSMYLCASSSYLSGSSPYNEQFFGPGTRLTVL.

This clone was seen only a few times. This rearrangement joins TRBV5-4 to TRBJ1-2, with no clear D. Germline CDR1 reads SGHNT; CDR2 reads YYREEE (reference sequence). V lost 0 bases to trimming and J lost 7 bases, with 13 bases between them. This CDR3 region has 14 residues. The CDR3 DNA follows: TGTGCCAGCAGCTTGGCCAGTATCAGTGGTGGCTACACCTTC. As protein: CASSLASISGGYTF.

This clone was observed a handful of times. This CDR3 is CASSSGQGGSYEQYF. CDR3 nucleotide sequence: TGTGCCAGCAGTTCGGGACAGGGAGGCTCCTACGAGCAGTACTTC. The V and J genes are TRBV6-5 and TRBJ2-7; TRBD1 aligns across 9 bases. V lost 4 bases, J lost 0 bases, and 4 bases stayed unmatched. Germline CDR1 is MNHEY and CDR2 is SVGAGI. There are 15 residues in the CDR3.

V usage is TRBV19 and J usage is TRBJ1-5, with a tentative D call TRBD1 (6 bases). Germline CDR1 is LNHDA and CDR2 is SQIVND (reference sequence). V lost 11 bases and J lost 6, with 17 bases in between. There are 13 residues in the CDR3. CDR3 loop: CALSPGVSQPQHF. DNA of the CDR3: TGTGCCCTCAGTCCAGGGGTTTCTCAGCCCCAGCATTTT.

In this sample, this clone turned up a few times. The chain has TRBV7-9 and TRBJ2-1; the match to TRBD1 covers 7 bases. V was pared by 5 bases and J by 3 bases, with 7 bases of the junction left unmatched. This CDR3 region has 15 residues. CDR1 is SEHNR and CDR2 is FQNEAQ in the germline V gene (reference sequence). The CDR3 nucleotides are TGTGCCAGCAGCCAGAAGGGGGCCGTCTACAATGAGCAGTTCTTC. This sequence encodes CASSQKGAVYNEQFF.

This clone was observed a few times. The chain employs TRBV18 and TRBJ2-6, with a tentative D call TRBD2 (6 bases). The CDR3 has 16 amino acids. CDR1 KGHSH and CDR2 LQKENI come from the germline V gene. V lost 2 bases and J 0 bases, leaving 8 bases between the germline ends. Here the CDR3 reads CASSPAGTSGANVLTF. The DNA for the CDR3 is TGTGCCAGCTCACCAGCGGGGACCTCTGGGGCCAACGTCCTGACTTTC. Based on the CDR3 plus reference TRBV18 and TRBJ2-6, the full variable domain is NAGVMQNPRHLVRRRGQEARLRCSPMKGHSHVYWYRQLPEEGLKFMVYLQKENIIDESGMPKERFSAEFPKEGPSILRIQQVVRGDSAAYFCASSPAGTSGANVLTFGAGSRLTVL.

The chain combines TRBV18 with TRBJ1-1; TRBD1 aligns across 9 bases. Per germline, CDR1 KGHSH and CDR2 LQKENI. The CDR3 length is 15 residues. The V gene end was trimmed by 2 bases and the J gene end by 1 base; junction bases not matched to a gene: 2. The CDR3 bases are TGTGCCAGCTCACCAGGGACAGGGTGGAACACTGAAGCTTTCTTT. Encoded protein: CASSPGTGWNTEAFF.

This clone was detected only a few times. The sample carries other DNA sequences with the same CDR3. V usage is TRBV7-2 and J usage is TRBJ1-2, with D unclear. There are 12 residues in the CDR3. Between the trimmed V and J ends, which lost 3 bases and 4 bases, there was a span of 6 bases. Germline CDR1 reads SGHTA; CDR2 reads FQGNSA. CDR3 nucleotides: TGTGCCAGCAGCTTCGGGTCCTATGGCTACACCTTC. This encodes CASSFGSYGYTF.

This clone showed up just a few times. The rearrangement joins TRBV5-6 to TRBJ2-7; 7 nucleotides match TRBD2. CDR3 length: 16 residues. Unmatched junction bases numbered 16, after V lost 5 bases and J lost 5 bases. In germline, CDR1 is SGHDT, CDR2 YYEEEE. The CDR3 protein is CASSRAPLATTDEQYF. The CDR3 region has the DNA TGTGCCAGCAGTCGGGCCCCACTAGCGACTACGGACGAGCAGTACTTC.

The chain combines TRBV11-2 with TRBJ2-1; possible D gene TRBD2, 6 bases. The CDR3 covers 15 residues. The germline V gene has CDR1 SGHAT and CDR2 FQNNGV. V lost 3 bases and J lost 7, with 16 bases in between. The CDR3 DNA reads as TGTGCCAGCAGCTTGGAGGGTGTAGTCCTGAATGAGCAGTTCTTC. Encoded protein: CASSLEGVVLNEQFF.

This clone was seen only a few times. The chain combines TRBV6-6 with TRBJ2-3; D may be TRBD2 (5 bases). Germline-derived CDR1 and CDR2 are MNHNY and SVGAGI (reference sequence). This CDR3 contains 13 residues. V lost 5 bases to trimming and J lost 4 bases, with 10 bases between them. This CDR3 reads CASSPPGADTQYF. As DNA, the CDR3 is TGTGCCAGCAGTCCCCCCGGGGCAGATACGCAGTATTTT.

The J gene is TRBJ2-7, the V gene TRBV7-3, with 8 bases aligning to TRBD2. The ends lost 2 bases at V and 0 bases at J; junction bases unmatched: 3. This CDR3 comprises 15 residues. CDR1 and CDR2 (germline): SGHTA, FQGTGA. In DNA, the CDR3 is TGTGCCAGCAGCTTAGGAAGCGGGAGCTCCTACGAGCAGTACTTC. Its protein product is CASSLGSGSSYEQYF.

This clone came up a few times. This sequence joins TRBV2 and TRBJ2-7; 8 bases fit TRBD1. CDR3 size: 14 residues. Germline-derived CDR1 and CDR2 are SNHLY and FYNNEI. The junction had 9 bases not matched to a gene; V was cut back by 9 bases and J by 2 bases. The CDR3 here is CASALGTGPYEQYF. The DNA of the CDR3 is TGTGCCAGTGCCCTGGGGACAGGACCCTACGAGCAGTACTTC.

This clone has just a few counts. The rearrangement links TRBV11-3 to TRBJ2-7; 8 bases match TRBD2. J gave up 9 bases and V 0 bases, and 10 bases lay outside the gene matches. In germline, CDR1 is SGHNT, CDR2 YENEEA. The length of the CDR3 is 15 residues. The CDR3 DNA reads TGTGCCAGCAGCTTAGAAATTCGGGCTAGCGGGCGGCAGTACGTC. Translated, it gives CASSLEIRASGRQYV.

This clone was seen more than once but under ten times. V gene TRBV29-1 combines with J gene TRBJ1-1; TRBD1 might be the D (6 bases). This CDR3 is 13 amino acids long. In germline, CDR1 is SQVTM, CDR2 ANQGSEA. The ends were cut back, 6 bases at V and 1 base at J, with 12 bases in the middle. In DNA form, the CDR3 reads TGCAGCGTGGCCGCGGGGGCGAACACTGAAGCTTTCTTT. Its translation is CSVAAGANTEAFF.

The V call is TRBV5-1, the J call TRBJ2-2; 14 nucleotides line up with TRBD2. V lost 7 bases to trimming and J lost 6 bases; unmatched junction nucleotides: 5. The CDR3 totals 15 residues. Germline V gives CDR1 SGHRS, CDR2 YFSETQ. The CDR3 sequence is CASGGLAGVSGELFF. DNA for the CDR3: TGCGCCAGCGGGGGACTAGCGGGAGTGTCCGGGGAGCTGTTTTTT.

This chain links TRBV6-1 with TRBJ2-7; 10 bases match TRBD2. J gave up 0 bases and V 3 bases, and 8 bases lay outside the gene matches. The CDR3 loop spans 17 amino acids. Germline lookup yields CDR1 MNHNS and CDR2 SASEGT. CDR3 DNA: TGTGCCAGCAGTGAGAGCCGGGCTAGCGGGAGCTCCTACGAGCAGTACGTC. Its translation is CASSESRASGSSYEQYV.

The chain joins TRBV6-4 to TRBJ2-3; D is undetermined. Trimming left V 6 bases short and J 3 bases short, with 10 bases between. Germline V gives CDR1 MRHNA, CDR2 SNTAGT. The CDR3 is made up of 13 amino acids. This CDR3 reads CASSAAETDTQYF. The CDR3 region has the DNA TGTGCCAGCAGCGCCGCGGAGACAGATACGCAGTATTTT.

V is TRBV6-6 and J is TRBJ2-1; D is unresolved. The V end lost 5 bases, the J end lost 5 bases, and 13 bases lay between the germline ends. In germline, CDR1 is MNHNY, CDR2 SVGAGI (reference sequence). The CDR3 extends over 14 amino acids. The CDR3 sequence is CASSTPGSNNEQFF. In DNA form, the CDR3 reads TGTGCCAGCAGTACACCGGGTTCTAACAATGAGCAGTTCTTC.

This clone appeared a few times. The rearrangement links TRBV15 to TRBJ2-4, with TRBD2 as a possible D gene (6 bases). The CDR3 spans 18 residues. The V and J ends lost 0 bases and 2 bases respectively, with 17 bases between them. Per the germline V gene, CDR1 is LNHNV and CDR2 is YYDKDF (reference sequence). Here the CDR3 DNA reads TGTGCCACCAGCAGAGAAGTTACGGGAGTAGAGACCAAAAACATTCAGTACTTC. This translates into CATSREVTGVETKNIQYF.

This clone was seen more than once but under ten times. The chain carries TRBV30 and TRBJ1-1; 9 nucleotides align to TRBD1. The germline V gene has CDR1 GTSNPN and CDR2 SVGIG (reference sequence). With 5 bases clipped from V and 6 bases from J, the junction kept 13 bases outside the gene matches. This CDR3 is 15 amino acids long. CDR3: CAWYNLEDRGAEAFF. As DNA, the CDR3 is TGTGCCTGGTATAACCTCGAGGACAGGGGAGCTGAAGCTTTCTTT.

The chain is built from TRBV9 and TRBJ2-3; maybe TRBD2 (5 bases). The CDR3 is 15 residues long. Germline CDR1 and CDR2: SGDLS and YYNGEE. V was shortened by 5 bases and J by 2 bases, with 15 bases between the two germline ends. The CDR3 loop is CASRAEAENTDTQYF. The DNA for the CDR3 is TGTGCCAGCAGGGCTGAAGCGGAGAACACAGATACGCAGTATTTT.

The J gene is TRBJ2-1, the V gene TRBV7-2; 7 bases agree with TRBD2. V dropped 0 bases and J dropped 6; count of bases not matched to a gene: 5. Germline V gene lookup returns CDR1 SGHTA and CDR2 FQGNSA. The CDR3 length is 15 residues. The CDR3 loop is CASSLALAESNEQFF. For the CDR3, the DNA is TGTGCCAGCAGCTTAGCGCTAGCGGAGAGCAATGAGCAGTTCTTC. Full variable domain (missing parts from reference TRBV7-2 and TRBJ2-1): GAGVSQSPSNKVTEKGKDVELRCDPISGHTALYWYRQSLGQGLEFLIYFQGNSAPDKSGLPSDRFSAERTGGSVSTLTIQRTQQEDSAVYLCASSLALAESNEQFFGPGTRLTVL.

The J gene is TRBJ2-6, the V gene TRBV7-8; 7 nucleotides match TRBD1. The V segment lost 2 bases and the J segment 2 bases; nucleotides outside the gene matches: 0. This CDR3 spans 15 amino acids. Per germline, CDR1 SGHVS and CDR2 FQNEAQ. CDR3 sequence (DNA): TGTGCCAGCAGCTTACAGGGGGCTGGGGCCAACGTCCTGACTTTC. Translating gives CASSLQGAGANVLTF.

This clone was seen only a few times. This chain joins TRBV28 and TRBJ2-5, with D perhaps matching TRBD1 (6 bases). This CDR3 contains 12 residues. The V gene's germline CDR1 is MDHEN and CDR2 SYDVKM. V was cut by 8 bases and J by 2 bases, with 9 bases left in between. The CDR3 region is CASGDTQETQYF. CDR3 sequence (DNA): TGTGCCAGCGGGGACACACAAGAGACCCAGTACTTC.